The clone carrying this T cell receptor (beta chain) was observed a few times. The sample comes from a study of patients and donors after allogeneic stem cell transplantation. TCRdb reprocessed the RT-PCR reads with MiXCR, giving one entry per CDR3 protein. The data show about 960,000 distinct CDR3 sequences, about a sixth seen once. CDR1 and CDR2 (germline): MGHRA, YSYEKL. CDR3 length: 15 amino acids. V lost 0 bases, J lost 2 bases, and 8 bases lay in between. Source material: blood, either unsorted or a sorted T cell fraction (not recorded which). The chain uses TRBV4-1 and TRBJ2-1; D is uncertain. The receptor was derived from a human donor who was either an allogeneic HSCT recipient or a stem cell or donor lymphocyte infusion donor (not recorded which). It is not recorded whose cells these are; they may come from a transplant donor. The CDR3, as DNA: TGCGCCAGCAGCCAAGATCCGAGTGCCTACAATGAGCAGTTCTTC. Amino acid sequence: CASSQDPSAYNEQFF.